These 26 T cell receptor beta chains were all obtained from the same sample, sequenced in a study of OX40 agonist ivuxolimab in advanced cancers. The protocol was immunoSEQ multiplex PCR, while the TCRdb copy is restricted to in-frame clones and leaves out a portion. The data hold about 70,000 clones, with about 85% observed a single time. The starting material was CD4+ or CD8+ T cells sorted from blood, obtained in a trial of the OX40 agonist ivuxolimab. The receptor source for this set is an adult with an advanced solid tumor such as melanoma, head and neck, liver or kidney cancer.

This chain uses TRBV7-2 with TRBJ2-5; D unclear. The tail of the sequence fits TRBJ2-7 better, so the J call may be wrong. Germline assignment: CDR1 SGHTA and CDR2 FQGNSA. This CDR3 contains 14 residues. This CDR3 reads CASSLRSALIEQYF. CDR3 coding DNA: TGTGCCAGCAGCTTAAGGTCGGCCTTAATCGAGCAGTACTTC.

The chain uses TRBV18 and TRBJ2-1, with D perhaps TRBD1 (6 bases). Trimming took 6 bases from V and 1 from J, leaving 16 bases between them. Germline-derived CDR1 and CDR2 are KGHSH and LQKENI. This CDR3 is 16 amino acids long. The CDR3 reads CASSQGTNPSYNEQFF. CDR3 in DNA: TGTGCCAGCTCCCAAGGGACAAACCCTTCCTACAATGAGCAGTTCTTC.

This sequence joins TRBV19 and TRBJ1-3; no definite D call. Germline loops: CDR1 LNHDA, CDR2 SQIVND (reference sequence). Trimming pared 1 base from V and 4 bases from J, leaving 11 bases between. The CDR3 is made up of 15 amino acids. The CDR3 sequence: CASSIAGTGGNTIYF. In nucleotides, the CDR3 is TGTGCCAGTAGTATAGCAGGAACTGGCGGAAACACCATATATTTT.

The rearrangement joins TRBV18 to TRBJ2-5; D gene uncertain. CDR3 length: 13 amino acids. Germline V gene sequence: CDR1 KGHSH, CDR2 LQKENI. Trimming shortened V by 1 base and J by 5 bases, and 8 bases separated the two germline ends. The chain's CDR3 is CASSPLRSETQYF. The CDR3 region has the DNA TGTGCCAGCTCACCACTCCGGTCGGAGACCCAGTACTTC.

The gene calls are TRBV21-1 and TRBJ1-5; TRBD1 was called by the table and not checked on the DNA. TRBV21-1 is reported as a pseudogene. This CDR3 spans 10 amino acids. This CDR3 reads CASRAVPQHF. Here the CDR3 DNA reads TGTGCCAGCAGGGCTGTGCCCCAGCATTTT.

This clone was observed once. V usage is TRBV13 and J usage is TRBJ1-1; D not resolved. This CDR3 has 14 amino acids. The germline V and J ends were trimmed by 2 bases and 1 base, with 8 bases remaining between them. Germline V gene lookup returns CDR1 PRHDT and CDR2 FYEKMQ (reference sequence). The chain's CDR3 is CASSLSDRNTEAFF. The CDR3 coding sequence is TGTGCCAGCAGCTTATCGGACCGGAACACTGAAGCTTTCTTT.

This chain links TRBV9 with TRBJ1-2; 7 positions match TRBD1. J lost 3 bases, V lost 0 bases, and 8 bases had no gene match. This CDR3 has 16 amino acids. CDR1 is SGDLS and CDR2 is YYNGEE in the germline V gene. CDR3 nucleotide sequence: TGTGCCAGCAGCGTAGGGCTACAAACAGGGGACTATGGCTACACCTTC. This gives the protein CASSVGLQTGDYGYTF.

CDR3 in DNA: TGTGCCTGGAGTCGGGGGGGCAGGGAGCAGTACTTC. It yields the protein CAWSRGGREQYF. The chain joins TRBV30 to TRBJ2-7, with 8 bases aligning to TRBD2. CDR1 GTSNPN and CDR2 SVGIG come from the germline V gene (reference sequence). This CDR3 spans 12 amino acids. V shed 2 bases and J 7 bases; nucleotides not matched to a gene: 4.

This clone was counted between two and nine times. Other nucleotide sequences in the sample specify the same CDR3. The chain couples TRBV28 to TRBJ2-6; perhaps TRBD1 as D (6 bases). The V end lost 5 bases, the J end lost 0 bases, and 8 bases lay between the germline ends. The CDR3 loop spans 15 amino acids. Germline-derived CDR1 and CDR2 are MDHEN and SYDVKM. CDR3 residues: CASSPDSSGANVLTF. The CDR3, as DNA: TGTGCCAGCAGTCCGGACAGCTCTGGGGCCAACGTCCTGACTTTC.

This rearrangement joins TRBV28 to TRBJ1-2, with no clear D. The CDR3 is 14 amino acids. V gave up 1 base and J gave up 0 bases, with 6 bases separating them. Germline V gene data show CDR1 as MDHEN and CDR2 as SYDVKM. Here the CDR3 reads CASSLLGPNYGYTF. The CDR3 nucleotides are TGTGCCAGCAGTTTATTGGGCCCTAACTATGGCTACACCTTC.

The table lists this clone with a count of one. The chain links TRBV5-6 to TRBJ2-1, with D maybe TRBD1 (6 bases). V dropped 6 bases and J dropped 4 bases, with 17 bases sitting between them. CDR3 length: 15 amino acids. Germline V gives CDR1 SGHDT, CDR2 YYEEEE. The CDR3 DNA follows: TGTGCCAGCATCTCAATCGGGACAAAATACAATGAGCAGTTCTTC. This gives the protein CASISIGTKYNEQFF.

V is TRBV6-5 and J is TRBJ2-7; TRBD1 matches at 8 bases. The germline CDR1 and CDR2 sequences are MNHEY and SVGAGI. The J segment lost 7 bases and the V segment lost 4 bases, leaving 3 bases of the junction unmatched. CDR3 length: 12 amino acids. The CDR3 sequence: CASSSTGEEQYF. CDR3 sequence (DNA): TGTGCCAGCAGTTCGACAGGGGAAGAGCAGTACTTC.

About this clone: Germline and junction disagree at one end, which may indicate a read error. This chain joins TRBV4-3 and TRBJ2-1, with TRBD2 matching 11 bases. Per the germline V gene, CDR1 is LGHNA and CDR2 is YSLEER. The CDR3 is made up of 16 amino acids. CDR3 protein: CASSQGIAGGYNEQFF. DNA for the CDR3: TGCGCCAGCAGTCAAGGGATAGCGGGAGGGTACAATGAGCAGTTCTTC.

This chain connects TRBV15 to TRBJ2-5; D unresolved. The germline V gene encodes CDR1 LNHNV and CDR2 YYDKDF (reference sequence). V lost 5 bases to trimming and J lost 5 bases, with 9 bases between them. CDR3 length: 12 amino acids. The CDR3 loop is CATSGRWETQYF. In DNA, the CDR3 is TGTGCCACCAGCGGCAGGTGGGAGACCCAGTACTTC.

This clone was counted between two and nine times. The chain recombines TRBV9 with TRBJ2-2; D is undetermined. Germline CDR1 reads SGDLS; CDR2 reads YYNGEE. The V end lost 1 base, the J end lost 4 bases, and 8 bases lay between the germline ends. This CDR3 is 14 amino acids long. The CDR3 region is CASSVNRFTGELFF. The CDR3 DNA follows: TGTGCCAGCAGCGTAAACCGGTTCACCGGGGAGCTGTTTTTT.

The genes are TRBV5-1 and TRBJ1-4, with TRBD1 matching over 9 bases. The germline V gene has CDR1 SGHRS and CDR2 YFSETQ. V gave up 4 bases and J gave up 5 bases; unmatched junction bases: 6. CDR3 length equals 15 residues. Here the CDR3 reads CASSPPGTGNEKLFF. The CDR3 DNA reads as TGCGCCAGCAGCCCACCCGGGACAGGGAATGAAAAACTGTTTTTT.

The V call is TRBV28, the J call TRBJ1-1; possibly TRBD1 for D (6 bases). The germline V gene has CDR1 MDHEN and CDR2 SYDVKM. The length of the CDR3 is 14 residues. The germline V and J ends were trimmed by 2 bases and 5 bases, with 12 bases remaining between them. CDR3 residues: CASSLTGRRTEAFF. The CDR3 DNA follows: TGTGCCAGCAGTTTAACAGGGCGTCGGACTGAAGCTTTCTTT.

The CDR3 loop reads CASRTEETQYF. CDR3 nucleotides: TGTGCCAGCAGAACCGAAGAGACCCAGTACTTC. The rearrangement joins TRBV28 to TRBJ2-5; no firm D call. CDR3 length: 11 residues. Germline lookup yields CDR1 MDHEN and CDR2 SYDVKM. The ends were cut back, 6 bases at V and 3 bases at J, with 5 bases in the middle.

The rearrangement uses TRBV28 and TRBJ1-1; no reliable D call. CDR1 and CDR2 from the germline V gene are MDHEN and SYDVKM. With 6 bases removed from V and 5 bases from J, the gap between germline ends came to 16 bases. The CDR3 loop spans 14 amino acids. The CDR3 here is CASSPGGVGTEAFF. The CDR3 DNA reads TGTGCCAGCAGCCCCGGCGGGGTCGGTACTGAAGCTTTCTTT.

CDR3 in DNA: TGTGCCAGCAGCCGGGGACTAGCGGGGCCCGACACCGGGGAGCTGTTTTTT. Its protein product is CASSRGLAGPDTGELFF. The genes are TRBV11-2 and TRBJ2-2, with 13 nucleotides matching TRBD2. This CDR3 region has 17 residues. V was clipped by 5 bases and J by 3 bases; unmatched bases: 6. Germline V gene data show CDR1 as SGHAT and CDR2 as FQNNGV.

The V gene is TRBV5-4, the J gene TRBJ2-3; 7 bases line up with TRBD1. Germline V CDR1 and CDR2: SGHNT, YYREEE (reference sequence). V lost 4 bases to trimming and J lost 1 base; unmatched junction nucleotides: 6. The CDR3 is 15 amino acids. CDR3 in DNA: TGTGCCAGCAGCACCCTAGGGGGCGGCACAGATACGCAGTATTTT. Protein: CASSTLGGGTDTQYF.

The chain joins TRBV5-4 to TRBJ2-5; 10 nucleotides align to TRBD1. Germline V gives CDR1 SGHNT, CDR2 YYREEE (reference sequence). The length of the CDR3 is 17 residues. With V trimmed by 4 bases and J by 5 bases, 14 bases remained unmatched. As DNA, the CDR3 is TGTGCCAGCAGCGCATCCCCGGGACAGGGGAGCGGGGAGACCCAGTACTTC. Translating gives CASSASPGQGSGETQYF.

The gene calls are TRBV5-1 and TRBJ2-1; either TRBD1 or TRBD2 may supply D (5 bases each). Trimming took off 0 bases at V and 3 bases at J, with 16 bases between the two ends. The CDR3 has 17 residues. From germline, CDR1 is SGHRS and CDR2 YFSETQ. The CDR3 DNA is TGCGCCAGCAGCTTGGGAGGTGGGGACCCCTTCTACAATGAGCAGTTCTTC. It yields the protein CASSLGGGDPFYNEQFF.

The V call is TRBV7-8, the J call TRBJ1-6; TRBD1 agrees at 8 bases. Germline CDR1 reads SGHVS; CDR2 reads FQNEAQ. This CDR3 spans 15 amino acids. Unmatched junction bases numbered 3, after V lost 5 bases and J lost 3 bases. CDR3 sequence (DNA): TGTGCCAGCAGCATCGGACAGGGCTATAATTCACCCCTCCACTTT. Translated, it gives CASSIGQGYNSPLHF.

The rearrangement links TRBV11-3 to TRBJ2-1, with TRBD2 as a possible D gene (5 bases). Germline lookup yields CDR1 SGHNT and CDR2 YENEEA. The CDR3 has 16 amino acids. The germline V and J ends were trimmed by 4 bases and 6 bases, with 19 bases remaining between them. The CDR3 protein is CASSSVEASLSNEQFF. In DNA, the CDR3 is TGTGCCAGCAGCTCCGTTGAGGCTAGCTTGTCCAATGAGCAGTTCTTC.

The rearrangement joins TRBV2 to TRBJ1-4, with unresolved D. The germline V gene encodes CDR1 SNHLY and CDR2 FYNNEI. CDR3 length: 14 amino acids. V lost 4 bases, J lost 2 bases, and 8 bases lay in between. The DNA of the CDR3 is TGTGCCAGCAGTGGGCGCAGGACTAATGAAAAACTGTTTTTT. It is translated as CASSGRRTNEKLFF.